This TCR beta chain was identified during a study of blood T cell repertoires in COVID-19. Sequenced by immunoSEQ multiplex PCR; TCRdb stores in-frame clones only, minus some. The table lists roughly 200,000 clones, 86% of them singletons. From germline, CDR1 is SGHTA and CDR2 FQGNSA. This CDR3 has 18 amino acids. V was shortened by 5 bases and J by 0 bases, with 17 bases between the two germline ends. The receptor was isolated from a woman between 40 and 50 years old with acute COVID-19. This chain links TRBV7-2 with TRBJ1-6, with D tentatively TRBD1 (6 bases). Sequencing was carried out using PBMCs or T cells enriched from blood (not recorded which). CDR3 sequence reads: CASSKGLQGSSYNSPLHF. The DNA for the CDR3 is TGTGCCAGCAGCAAAGGGTTGCAGGGGAGCTCCTATAATTCACCCCTCCACTTT.